These 26 T cell receptor beta chains share one sample of origin, sequenced in a study of cytomegalovirus exposure and HLA in healthy donors. With 60 Vbeta and 13 Jbeta primers, the PCR was carried out. The repertoire was sequenced with immunoSEQ multiplex PCR; TCRdb's copy has only in-frame clones and lacks some. In the table there are 150,000 or so clones, about 80% of which are singletons. The source material was PBMCs. The receptors originated from a woman aged 40-49 years in good health and CMV-seronegative.

The chain is built from TRBV6-6 and TRBJ1-3; D remains unclear. This CDR3 comprises 14 residues. Trimming left V 2 bases short and J 6 bases short, with 11 bases between. Germline V gene lookup returns CDR1 MNHNY and CDR2 SVGAGI (reference sequence). CDR3 region: CASSYGAGKNTIYF. The CDR3 bases are TGTGCCAGCAGTTACGGTGCGGGCAAAAACACCATATATTTT.

This chain links TRBV5-1 with TRBJ2-5; D is perhaps TRBD2 (7 bases). There are 16 residues in the CDR3. The germline V gene has CDR1 SGHRS and CDR2 YFSETQ. V shed 0 bases and J shed 1 base, with 13 bases lying between them. DNA of the CDR3: TGCGCCAGCAGCTTGGGGGGGGGCGCTACCCAAGAGACCCAGTACTTC. It codes for CASSLGGGATQETQYF.

The chain recombines TRBV19 with TRBJ1-5, with TRBD1 identical over 12 bases. The CDR3 has 16 residues. Germline V gives CDR1 LNHDA, CDR2 SQIVND (reference sequence). V shed 5 bases, J shed 5 bases, and the junction held 7 bases outside the gene matches. The CDR3 reads CASSLLGTGGDQPQHF. The CDR3 DNA follows: TGTGCCAGTAGTCTACTCGGGACAGGGGGCGATCAGCCCCAGCATTTT.

As to this clone: A read error may account for a junction end that differs from germline. This chain joins TRBV28 and TRBJ2-7; weak D call: TRBD1 (6 bases). CDR1 and CDR2 from the germline V gene are MDHEN and SYDVKM. This CDR3 spans 15 amino acids. The CDR3 region has the DNA TGTACCAGCAGCCAACCTGGACAGAGCCCCTACGAGCAGTACTTC. Translation gives CTSSQPGQSPYEQYF.

The chain joins TRBV6-1 to TRBJ1-3; unclear D gene. The V end lost 1 base, the J end lost 0 bases, and 7 bases lay between the germline ends. The germline CDR1 and CDR2 sequences are MNHNS and SASEGT. This CDR3 contains 15 residues. Here the CDR3 reads CASSEVANSGNTIYF. CDR3 bases: TGTGCCAGCAGTGAAGTTGCGAACTCTGGAAACACCATATATTTT.

This clone was observed a few times. The chain uses TRBV7-9 and TRBJ1-1; D unclear. The V gene's germline CDR1 is SEHNR and CDR2 FQNEAQ (reference sequence). The V end lost 8 bases, the J end lost 1 base, and 11 bases lay between the germline ends. The CDR3 is made up of 13 amino acids. DNA for the CDR3: TGTGCCAGCGGAGGCGCAGGGAACACTGAAGCTTTCTTT. It is translated as CASGGAGNTEAFF.

This clone is a singleton in its sample. Here the CDR3 reads CASSSELSYNEQFF. The CDR3 DNA follows: TGTGCCAGCAGCTCCGAACTCTCCTACAATGAGCAGTTCTTC. This sequence joins TRBV11-3 and TRBJ2-1; D is unresolved. CDR3 length: 14 amino acids. Germline V CDR1 and CDR2: SGHNT, YENEEA. V was shortened by 4 bases and J by 0 bases, with 7 bases between the two germline ends.

Only one count was recorded for this clone. V is TRBV7-3 and J is TRBJ2-1; 7 nucleotides agree with TRBD1. This CDR3 has 15 residues. CDR1 is SGHTA and CDR2 is FQGTGA in the germline V gene. V trimming: 7 bases; J trimming: 8 bases; junction bases outside the gene matches: 14. CDR3 DNA sequence: TGTGCCAGCACCCTGACAGGGACGACTTGGGATGAGCAGTTCTTC. Translated: CASTLTGTTWDEQFF.

The CDR3 bases are TGTGCCAGCAAACCAGGGAAGAATGAGCAGTTCTTC. Protein sequence: CASKPGKNEQFF. This chain joins TRBV6-1 and TRBJ2-1; maybe TRBD1 (5 bases). This CDR3 has 12 amino acids. Trimming cost V 7 bases and J 7 bases, with 11 bases left between them. Germline lookup yields CDR1 MNHNS and CDR2 SASEGT.

The rearrangement uses TRBV29-1 and TRBJ2-1; D possibly corresponds to TRBD2 (6 bases). Between the trimmed V and J ends, which lost 5 bases and 9 bases, there was a span of 32 bases. The V gene's germline CDR1 is SQVTM and CDR2 ANQGSEA. CDR3 length: 18 residues. The CDR3: CSVHTSSRTQPLRSEQFF. The CDR3 nucleotides read TGCAGCGTTCACACTAGCTCGAGAACACAACCACTGCGGAGTGAGCAGTTCTTC.

This clone appeared a few times. The CDR3 sequence: CASSIRTGDYGYTF. The CDR3 DNA reads as TGTGCCAGTAGTATACGGACAGGGGATTATGGCTACACCTTC. V and J are TRBV19 and TRBJ1-2, with 9 positions matching TRBD1. Germline V lookup: CDR1 LNHDA, CDR2 SQIVND (reference sequence). V lost 2 bases and J lost 5; bases outside the gene matches: 3. CDR3 size: 14 residues.

This chain uses TRBV30 with TRBJ1-1; maybe TRBD1 (5 bases). The CDR3 covers 13 residues. The germline V and J ends were trimmed by 4 bases and 7 bases, with 16 bases remaining between them. Per the germline V gene, CDR1 is GTSNPN and CDR2 is SVGIG (reference sequence). CDR3 amino acids: CAWNWGEVGEAFF. In DNA, the CDR3 is TGTGCCTGGAATTGGGGGGAGGTGGGTGAAGCTTTCTTT.

The V call is TRBV2, the J call TRBJ2-5; 9 bases map to TRBD1. Germline V gene lookup returns CDR1 SNHLY and CDR2 FYNNEI. This CDR3 is built from 13 residues. The trim removed 3 bases at V and 7 bases at J, leaving 3 bases unmatched. CDR3 nucleotides: TGTGCCAGCAGTGACCGGACAGGGGTGACCCAGTACTTC. Translated, it gives CASSDRTGVTQYF.

The V call is TRBV11-2, the J call TRBJ2-3; D gene ambiguous. The CDR3 length is 15 residues. Germline V gives CDR1 SGHAT, CDR2 FQNNGV. The germline V and J ends were trimmed by 1 base and 1 base, with 9 bases remaining between them. The CDR3 region has the DNA TGTGCCAGCAGCTTAGGGCTAGAGGGCACAGATACGCAGTATTTT. This sequence encodes CASSLGLEGTDTQYF.

This rearrangement joins TRBV11-2 to TRBJ2-7; 7 nucleotides match TRBD2. Germline assignment: CDR1 SGHAT and CDR2 FQNNGV. V shed 2 bases and J 1 base; nucleotides not matched to a gene: 2. The CDR3 is 14 residues long. The DNA for the CDR3 is TGTGCCAGCAGCTTACAGCGGGGATCCTACGAGCAGTACTTC. As protein: CASSLQRGSYEQYF.

The chain is built from TRBV7-9 and TRBJ1-1; D gene ambiguous. The V gene lost 2 bases and the J gene lost 5 bases, with 9 bases spanning the gap. Germline values: CDR1 SEHNR, CDR2 FQNEAQ (reference sequence). This CDR3 is 13 amino acids long. CDR3 protein: CASSLSTVTEAFF. Here the CDR3 DNA reads TGTGCCAGCAGCTTATCCACGGTTACTGAAGCTTTCTTT.

This sequence joins TRBV4-1 and TRBJ2-5; 14 bases align to TRBD2. CDR1 MGHRA and CDR2 YSYEKL come from the germline V gene. V was pared by 0 bases and J by 3 bases, with 3 bases of the junction left unmatched. The CDR3 is made up of 17 amino acids. CDR3 loop: CASSQEEGLAGEETQYF. The CDR3 DNA reads TGCGCCAGCAGCCAAGAGGAGGGACTAGCGGGGGAAGAGACCCAGTACTTC.

This sequence joins TRBV15 and TRBJ1-1; TRBD1 is a possible D gene (5 bases). The CDR3 has 13 amino acids. Germline V gene data show CDR1 as LNHNV and CDR2 as YYDKDF (reference sequence). Trimming took off 6 bases at V and 3 bases at J, with 11 bases between the two ends. CDR3 bases: TGTGCCACCAGAGGAGACAGTTACACTGAAGCTTTCTTT. It codes for CATRGDSYTEAFF.

The chain couples TRBV5-6 to TRBJ2-1, with D hard to call. From germline, CDR1 is SGHDT and CDR2 YYEEEE. The CDR3 runs to 15 residues. V was trimmed by 5 bases and J by 4 bases, leaving 16 bases between them. The CDR3 DNA follows: TGTGCCAGCAGACCCACTAAGAGCGCTTACAATGAGCAGTTCTTC. Protein product: CASRPTKSAYNEQFF.

The V and J genes are TRBV2 and TRBJ1-1; D gene ambiguous. This CDR3 has 13 residues. The germline V gene has CDR1 SNHLY and CDR2 FYNNEI. V shed 8 bases and J shed 1 base, with 11 bases lying between them. The CDR3 here is CASAGERNTEAFF. The CDR3 DNA sequence: TGTGCCAGCGCGGGAGAGAGGAACACTGAAGCTTTCTTT.

This chain connects TRBV29-1 to TRBJ1-1, with 7 bases fitting TRBD1. CDR1 is SQVTM and CDR2 is ANQGSEA in the germline V gene. The CDR3 is made up of 12 amino acids. The V segment lost 7 bases and the J segment 0 bases; nucleotides outside the gene matches: 2. CDR3 bases: TGCAGCGGTGGACAGGTGAACACTGAAGCTTTCTTT. Its translation is CSGGQVNTEAFF.

This clone has just one count. The rearrangement joins TRBV5-4 to TRBJ2-3, with D possibly TRBD1 on 5 matching bases. The CDR3 sequence is 13 residues long. V shed 2 bases and J shed 6 bases, with 10 bases lying between them. The V gene's germline CDR1 is SGHNT and CDR2 YYREEE (reference sequence). The DNA for the CDR3 is TGTGCCAGCAGCTTAGGGGCAGCGGATACGCAGTATTTT. This translates into CASSLGAADTQYF.

This clone was found once. The genes are TRBV7-9 and TRBJ2-1; 11 nucleotides align to TRBD2. CDR1 is SEHNR, CDR2 FQNEAQ, per germline (reference sequence). CDR3 length equals 15 residues. Trimming took 5 bases from V and 4 from J; bases not matched to a gene: 4. The CDR3: CASSRLAGLYNEQFF. The CDR3, as DNA: TGTGCCAGCAGCAGACTAGCGGGGCTTTACAATGAGCAGTTCTTC.

This clone occurred a few times. This chain uses TRBV2 with TRBJ2-5; 11 bases align to TRBD1. Trimming took 10 bases from V and 4 from J; bases not matched to a gene: 5. The CDR3 is made up of 13 amino acids. From germline, CDR1 is SNHLY and CDR2 FYNNEI. CDR3 sequence reads: CAKGTGGRETQYF. DNA of the CDR3: TGTGCCAAAGGGACAGGGGGAAGAGAGACCCAGTACTTC.

V is TRBV11-2 and J is TRBJ1-1; no clear D gene. V was shortened by 3 bases and J by 1 base, with 6 bases between the two germline ends. The CDR3 has 13 residues. The germline V gene has CDR1 SGHAT and CDR2 FQNNGV. The CDR3 DNA reads as TGTGCCAGCAGCTTTGGCCCGAACACTGAAGCTTTCTTT. Translation gives CASSFGPNTEAFF.

The chain carries TRBV28 and TRBJ1-1, with D possibly matching TRBD1 (6 bases). The CDR3 contains 13 residues. Trimming removed 6 bases at V and 1 base at J, with 9 bases between. The germline gives CDR1 MDHEN, CDR2 SYDVKM. The CDR3 protein is CASRSGQNTEAFF. The CDR3 nucleotides are TGTGCCAGCAGGTCGGGACAGAACACTGAAGCTTTCTTT.